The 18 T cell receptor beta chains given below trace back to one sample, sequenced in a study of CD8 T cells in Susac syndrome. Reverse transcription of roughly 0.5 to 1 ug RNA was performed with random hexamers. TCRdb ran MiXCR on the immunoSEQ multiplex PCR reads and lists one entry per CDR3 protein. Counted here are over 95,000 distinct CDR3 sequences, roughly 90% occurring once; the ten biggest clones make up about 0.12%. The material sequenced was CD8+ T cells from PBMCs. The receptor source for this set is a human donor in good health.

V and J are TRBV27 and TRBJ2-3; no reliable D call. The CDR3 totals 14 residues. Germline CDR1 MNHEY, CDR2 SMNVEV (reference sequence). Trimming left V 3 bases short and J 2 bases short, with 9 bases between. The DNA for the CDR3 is TGTGCCAGCAGTTTCTCCCCATTCACAGATACGCAGTATTTT. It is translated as CASSFSPFTDTQYF.

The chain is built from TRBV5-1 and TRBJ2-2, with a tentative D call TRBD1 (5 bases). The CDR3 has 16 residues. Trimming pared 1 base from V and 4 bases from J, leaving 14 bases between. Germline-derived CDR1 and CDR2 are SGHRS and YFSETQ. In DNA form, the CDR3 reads TGCGCCAGCAGCTTGACAGGACGGCCTAGCACCGGGGAGCTGTTTTTT. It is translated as CASSLTGRPSTGELFF.

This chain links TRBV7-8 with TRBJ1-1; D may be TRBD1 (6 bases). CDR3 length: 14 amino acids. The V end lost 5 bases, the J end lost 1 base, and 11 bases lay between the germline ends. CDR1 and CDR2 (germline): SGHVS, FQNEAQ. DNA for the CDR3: TGTGCCAGCAGCCAGGACAGTCCGAACACTGAAGCTTTCTTT. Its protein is CASSQDSPNTEAFF. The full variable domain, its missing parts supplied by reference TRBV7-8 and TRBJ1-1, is GAGVSQSPRYKVAKRGQDVALRCDPISGHVSLFWYQQALGQGPEFLTYFQNEAQLDKSGLPSDRFFAERPEGSVSTLKIQRTQQEDSAVYLCASSQDSPNTEAFFGQGTRLTVV.

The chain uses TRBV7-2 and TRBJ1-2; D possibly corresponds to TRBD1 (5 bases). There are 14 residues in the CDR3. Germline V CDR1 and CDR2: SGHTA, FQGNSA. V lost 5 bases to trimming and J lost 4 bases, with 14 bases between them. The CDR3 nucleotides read TGTGCCAGCAGCCAAGGGGCAGGGCCCTATGGCTACACCTTC. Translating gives CASSQGAGPYGYTF.

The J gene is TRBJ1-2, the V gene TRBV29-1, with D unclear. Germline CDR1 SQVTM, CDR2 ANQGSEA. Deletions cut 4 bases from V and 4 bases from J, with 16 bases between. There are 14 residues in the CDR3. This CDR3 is CSVGLQSVGYGYTF. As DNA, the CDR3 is TGCAGCGTTGGCTTACAGTCGGTCGGCTATGGCTACACCTTC.

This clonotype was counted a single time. CDR3 coding DNA: TGTGCCAGCAGTTCGCGGTCGGGTACGCAGTATTTT. Translation gives CASSSRSGTQYF. The V call is TRBV12-3 or TRBV12-4, the J call TRBJ2-3, with D unresolved. The length of the CDR3 is 12 residues. Between the trimmed V and J ends, which lost 4 bases and 8 bases, there was a span of 10 bases.

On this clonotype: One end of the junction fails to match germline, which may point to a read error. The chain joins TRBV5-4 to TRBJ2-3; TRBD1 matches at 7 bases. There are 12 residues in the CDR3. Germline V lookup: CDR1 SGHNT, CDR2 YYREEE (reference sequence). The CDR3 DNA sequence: TGTGCCAGCAGCTTGCCACAGGGGAGCCTCACTTTT. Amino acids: CASSLPQGSLTF. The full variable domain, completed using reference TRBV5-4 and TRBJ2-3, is ETGVTQSPTHLIKTRGQQVTLRCSSQSGHNTVSWYQQALGQGPQFIFQYYREEENGRGNFPPRFSGLQFPNYSSELNVNALELDDSALYLCASSLPQGSLTFGPGTRLTVL.

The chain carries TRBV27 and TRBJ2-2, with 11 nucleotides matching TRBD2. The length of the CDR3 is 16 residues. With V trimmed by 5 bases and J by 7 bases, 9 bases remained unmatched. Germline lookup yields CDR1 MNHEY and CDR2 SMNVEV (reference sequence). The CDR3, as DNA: TGTGCCAGCAGTCCACTAGCGGGAGTCTATAACGGGGAGCTGTTTTTT. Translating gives CASSPLAGVYNGELFF.

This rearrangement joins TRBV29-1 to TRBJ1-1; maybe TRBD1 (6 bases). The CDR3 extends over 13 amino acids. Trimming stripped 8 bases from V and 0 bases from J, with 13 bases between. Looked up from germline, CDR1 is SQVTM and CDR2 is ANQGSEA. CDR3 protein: CSSLGQLNTEAFF. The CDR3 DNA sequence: TGCAGCAGTCTGGGACAACTGAACACTGAAGCTTTCTTT.

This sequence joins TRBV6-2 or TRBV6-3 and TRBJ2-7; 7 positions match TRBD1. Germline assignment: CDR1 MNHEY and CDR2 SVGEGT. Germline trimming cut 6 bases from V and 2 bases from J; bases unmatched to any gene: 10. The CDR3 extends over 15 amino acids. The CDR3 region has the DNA TGTGCCAGCAGACAGGGACAGCATGTCCCCTACGAGCAGTACTTC. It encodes CASRQGQHVPYEQYF.

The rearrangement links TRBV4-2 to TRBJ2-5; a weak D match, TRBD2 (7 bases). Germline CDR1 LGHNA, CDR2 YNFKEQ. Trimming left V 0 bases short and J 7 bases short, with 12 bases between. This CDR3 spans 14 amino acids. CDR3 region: CASSQDDGGRTQYF. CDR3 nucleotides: TGTGCCAGCAGCCAAGATGACGGGGGGCGGACCCAGTACTTC.

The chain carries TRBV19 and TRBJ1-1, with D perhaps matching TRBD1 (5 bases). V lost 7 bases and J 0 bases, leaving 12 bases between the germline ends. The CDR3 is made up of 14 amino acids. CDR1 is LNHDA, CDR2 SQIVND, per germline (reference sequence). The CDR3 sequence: CASTPGTVNTEAFF. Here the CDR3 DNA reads TGTGCCAGTACCCCCGGGACGGTGAACACTGAAGCTTTCTTT.

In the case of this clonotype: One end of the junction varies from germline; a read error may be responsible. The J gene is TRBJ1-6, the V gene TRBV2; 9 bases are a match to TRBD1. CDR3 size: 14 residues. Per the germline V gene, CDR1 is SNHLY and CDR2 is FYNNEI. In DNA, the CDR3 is TGTGCCAGCAGTGAGGACAGGGGTAATCCACCCCTCCACTTT. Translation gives CASSEDRGNPPLHF.

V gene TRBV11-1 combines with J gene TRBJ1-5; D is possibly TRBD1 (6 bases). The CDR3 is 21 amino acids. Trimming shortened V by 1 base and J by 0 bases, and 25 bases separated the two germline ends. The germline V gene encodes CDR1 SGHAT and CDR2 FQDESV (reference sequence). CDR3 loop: CASSLVSTGTNLGSSNQPQHF. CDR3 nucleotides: TGTGCCAGCAGCTTAGTTTCTACCGGGACAAATTTGGGGAGTAGCAATCAGCCCCAGCATTTT.

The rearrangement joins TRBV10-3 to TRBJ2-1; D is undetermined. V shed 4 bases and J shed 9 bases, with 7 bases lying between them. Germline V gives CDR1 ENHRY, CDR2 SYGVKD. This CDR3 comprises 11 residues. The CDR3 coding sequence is TGTGCCATCAGTGTCGACACTGAGCAGTTCTTC. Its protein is CAISVDTEQFF.

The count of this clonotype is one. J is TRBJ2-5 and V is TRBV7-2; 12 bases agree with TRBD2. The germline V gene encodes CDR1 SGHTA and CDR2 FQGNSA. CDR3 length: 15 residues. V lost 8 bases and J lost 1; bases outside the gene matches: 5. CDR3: CASSTSGRIQETQYF. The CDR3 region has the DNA TGTGCCAGCTCGACTAGCGGGAGAATCCAAGAGACCCAGTACTTC.

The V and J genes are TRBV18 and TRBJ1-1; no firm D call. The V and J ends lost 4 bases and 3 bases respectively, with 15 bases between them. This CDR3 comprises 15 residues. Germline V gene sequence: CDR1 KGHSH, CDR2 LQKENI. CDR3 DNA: TGTGCCAGCTCACGCAACACTGGGTCGGACACTGAAGCTTTCTTT. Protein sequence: CASSRNTGSDTEAFF.

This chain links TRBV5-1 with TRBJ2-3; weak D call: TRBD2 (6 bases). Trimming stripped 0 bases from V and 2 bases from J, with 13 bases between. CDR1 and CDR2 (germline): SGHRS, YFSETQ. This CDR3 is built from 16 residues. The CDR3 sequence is CASSLALATPTDTQYF. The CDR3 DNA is TGCGCCAGCAGCTTGGCACTAGCAACCCCCACAGATACGCAGTATTTT.